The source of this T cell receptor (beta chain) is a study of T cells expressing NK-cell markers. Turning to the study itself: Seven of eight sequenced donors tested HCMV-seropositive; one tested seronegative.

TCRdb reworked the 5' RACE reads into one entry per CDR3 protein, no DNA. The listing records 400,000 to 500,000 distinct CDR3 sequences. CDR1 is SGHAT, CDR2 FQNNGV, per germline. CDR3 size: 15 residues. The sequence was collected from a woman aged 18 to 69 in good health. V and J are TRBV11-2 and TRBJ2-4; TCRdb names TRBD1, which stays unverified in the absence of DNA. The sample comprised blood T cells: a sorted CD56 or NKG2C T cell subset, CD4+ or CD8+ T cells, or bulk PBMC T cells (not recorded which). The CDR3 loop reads CASSPTTGAKNIQYF.